One sample yielded the 16 T cell receptor beta chains listed below, sequenced in a study of molecular identifiers for immune sequencing clone quantification. TCRdb analysed the PCR reads with MiXCR anew, one entry per CDR3 protein. The data show over 550,000 distinct CDR3 sequences, roughly 25% seen once. Specimen: naive CD8+ T cells from blood, with Jurkat cell RNA spiked in. The subset here: FACS-sorted CD8+CD4-CCR7+CD45RA+ naive T cells. These receptors were collected from a human donor in good health. Some libraries in this study had Jurkat cell RNA spiked in.

CDR3 sequence reads: CASSLGVMGDQETQYF. The CDR3 nucleotides are TGTGCCAGCAGCTTGGGGGTCATGGGCGACCAAGAGACCCAGTACTTC. The V gene is TRBV7-9, the J gene TRBJ2-5; the D call may be TRBD1 or TRBD2 (5 bases each). The CDR3 extends over 16 amino acids. Germline V gene sequence: CDR1 SEHNR, CDR2 FQNEAQ (reference sequence). Trimming removed 3 bases at V and 0 bases at J, with 14 bases between.

This clonotype was observed a few times. The V gene is TRBV3-1, the J gene TRBJ2-7; D is possibly TRBD1 (5 bases). CDR3 size: 16 residues. V lost 3 bases and J 2 bases, leaving 17 bases between the germline ends. CDR1 and CDR2 from the germline V gene are LGHDT and YNNKEL (reference sequence). The DNA of the CDR3 is TGTGCCAGCAGCCAGACCCAGGGCCCCCATCCCTACGAGCAGTACTTC. Translated, it gives CASSQTQGPHPYEQYF.

As to this clonotype: A much larger clone differs by one base, so this may be a read error. V gene TRBV7-6 combines with J gene TRBJ2-3; no firm D call. CDR3 length: 14 amino acids. Germline CDR1 SGHVS, CDR2 FNYEAQ. CDR3 nucleotide sequence: TGTGCCAGCAGCCCCCGCTCGGGCACAGATATGCAGTATTTT. Amino acid sequence: CASSPRSGTDMQYF.

This clonotype was seen many times. The J gene is TRBJ2-3, the V gene TRBV7-2; the match to TRBD1 covers 7 bases. Trimming at V came to 0 bases and at J to 6 bases, leaving 6 bases not matched to a gene. Per germline, CDR1 SGHTA and CDR2 FQGNSA. There are 15 residues in the CDR3. The DNA for the CDR3 is TGTGCCAGCAGCTTAGCCACAGGGGCTCGCGATACGCAGTATTTT. This translates into CASSLATGARDTQYF.

This clonotype has more than one count but fewer than ten. CDR3 amino acids: CASSPSVGDRFNEQFF. The CDR3 DNA reads TGTGCCAGCAGCCCCTCGGTCGGGGACAGGTTCAATGAGCAGTTCTTC. The chain is built from TRBV7-6 and TRBJ2-1, with 8 bases that match TRBD1. Losses at the gene ends were 5 bases for V and 6 bases for J; bases not matched to a gene: 12. Germline loops: CDR1 SGHVS, CDR2 FNYEAQ. The CDR3 has 16 amino acids.

This clonotype occurred many times. The chain carries TRBV6-5 and TRBJ2-3; perhaps TRBD2 as D (5 bases). Trimming cost V 0 bases and J 2 bases, with 12 bases left between them. Germline-derived CDR1 and CDR2 are MNHEY and SVGAGI. CDR3 size: 16 residues. CDR3 region: CASSYSKRAATDTQYF. Here the CDR3 DNA reads TGTGCCAGCAGTTACTCTAAGAGGGCCGCCACAGATACGCAGTATTTT.

This clonotype was counted many times. The gene calls are TRBV27 and TRBJ1-1; TRBD1 is a possible D gene (5 bases). In germline, CDR1 is MNHEY, CDR2 SMNVEV (reference sequence). The germline V and J ends were trimmed by 2 bases and 0 bases, with 10 bases remaining between them. CDR3 size: 15 residues. The CDR3 loop reads CASSLLGGMNTEAFF. The CDR3 DNA reads as TGTGCCAGCAGTTTACTGGGGGGTATGAACACTGAAGCTTTCTTT.

The chain recombines TRBV4-2 with TRBJ1-1; D is ambiguous. The germline CDR1 and CDR2 sequences are LGHNA and YNFKEQ. With 4 bases removed from V and 1 base from J, the gap between germline ends came to 13 bases. CDR3 length equals 15 residues. The CDR3 nucleotides are TGTGCCAGCAGCCCGGCGGAGCCACGGAACACTGAAGCTTTCTTT. It encodes CASSPAEPRNTEAFF.

Remarks on this clonotype: A much bigger clone sits one base away, suggesting this may be a read error. This chain connects TRBV6-5 to TRBJ2-7; D call uncertain. Germline loops: CDR1 MNHEY, CDR2 SVGAGI. The CDR3 has 12 amino acids. V was pared by 4 bases and J by 5 bases, with 9 bases between. This CDR3 reads CASSSSEHEQYF. CDR3 DNA sequence: TGTGCCAGCAGTTCCTCAGAGCACGAGCAGTACTTC.

This clonotype has at least ten counts. The CDR3 here is CASSQDLTGRAYGYTF. The CDR3 nucleotides read TGCGCCAGCAGCCAAGATCTTACGGGCCGCGCCTATGGCTACACCTTC. The chain employs TRBV4-1 and TRBJ1-2, with D unclear. This CDR3 region has 16 residues. V lost 0 bases and J lost 4, with 15 bases in between. Germline lookup yields CDR1 MGHRA and CDR2 YSYEKL.

This clonotype was seen at least ten times. This chain joins TRBV28 and TRBJ2-3; 7 bases are shared with TRBD1. The V and J ends lost 6 bases and 4 bases, in that order; junction bases with no gene match: 7. This CDR3 has 14 amino acids. CDR1 MDHEN and CDR2 SYDVKM come from the germline V gene. CDR3 coding DNA: TGTGCCAGCAGAACACTTACAGGGGCAGATACGCAGTATTTT. Its translation is CASRTLTGADTQYF.

This clonotype was found a few times. This chain links TRBV5-1 with TRBJ2-1; D call uncertain. The length of the CDR3 is 14 residues. Germline loops: CDR1 SGHRS, CDR2 YFSETQ. Trimming shortened V by 0 bases and J by 9 bases, and 13 bases separated the two germline ends. CDR3 loop: CASSLVIRVPEQFF. CDR3 coding DNA: TGCGCCAGCAGCTTGGTCATTCGGGTACCTGAGCAGTTCTTC.

This clonotype was counted between two and nine times. This CDR3 reads CASSDTGDSLNYGYTF. The CDR3 DNA reads TGTGCCAGCAGCGACACAGGGGACTCCCTTAACTATGGCTACACCTTC. The rearrangement links TRBV3-1 to TRBJ1-2; TRBD1 agrees at 7 bases. Germline V lookup: CDR1 LGHDT, CDR2 YNNKEL (reference sequence). After removal of 5 bases from V and 1 base from J, the junction contained 10 bases not matched to a gene. The CDR3 is made up of 16 amino acids.

About this clonotype itself: A much larger clone differs from this one at a single base, so this may be a read error. The V call is TRBV9, the J call TRBJ2-7, with 8 bases lining up with TRBD1. The J call is doubtful: the DNA matches TRBJ2-1 better. The CDR3 runs 13 residues. The germline gives CDR1 SGDLS, CDR2 YYNGEE. CDR3 DNA: TGTGCCAGCAGCGCCGGGACAGGTAACGAGCAGTTCTTC. Amino acids: CASSAGTGNEQFF.

Many counts were recorded for this clonotype. The chain combines TRBV7-6 with TRBJ2-3, with D unclear. The CDR3 consists of 15 residues. Germline loops: CDR1 SGHVS, CDR2 FNYEAQ. Between the trimmed V and J ends, which lost 2 bases and 2 bases, there was a span of 11 bases. The chain's CDR3 is CASSLSGWATDTQYF. DNA of the CDR3: TGTGCCAGCAGCTTAAGTGGTTGGGCCACAGATACGCAGTATTTT.

The chain joins TRBV11-2 to TRBJ2-1; 8 nucleotides line up with TRBD2. CDR1 SGHAT and CDR2 FQNNGV come from the germline V gene. Losses at the gene ends were 0 bases for V and 6 bases for J; bases not matched to a gene: 4. The CDR3 runs to 15 residues. The CDR3 is CASSLEVAGFNEQFF. CDR3 in DNA: TGTGCCAGCAGCTTAGAGGTAGCGGGATTCAATGAGCAGTTCTTC.